Below, 25 T cell receptor beta chains from the same sample are listed, as sequenced in a study of T cell responses to AZD1222 COVID-19 vaccine. The method was immunoSEQ multiplex PCR; TCRdb's version includes in-frame clones alone and lacks a portion of them. The sample gives 75,000 to 100,000 clones, 85% to 90% of which show up once; approximately 24% is in the top ten. The source material was peripheral blood, sampled on day 0 of AZD1222 vaccination. Source of these receptors: an adult in good health.

The chain carries TRBV30 and TRBJ1-2; tentatively, D is TRBD1 (6 bases). CDR3 length: 12 amino acids. The V end lost 4 bases, the J end lost 8 bases, and 14 bases lay between the germline ends. Per germline, CDR1 GTSNPN and CDR2 SVGIG (reference sequence). The CDR3 DNA reads TGTGCCTGGACCTCGGTCGGGGGCGGCTACACCTTC. Translated, it gives CAWTSVGGGYTF.

This clone was recorded a few times. The chain combines TRBV7-2 with TRBJ2-7, with a possible D match to TRBD2 (5 bases). The germline V gene encodes CDR1 SGHTA and CDR2 FQGNSA. The CDR3 runs to 15 residues. V lost 0 bases to trimming and J lost 2 bases, with 11 bases between them. CDR3 loop: CASSLAGVSTYEQYF. The CDR3 DNA is TGTGCCAGCAGCTTAGCGGGAGTTTCAACCTACGAGCAGTACTTC.

Comment on this clone: The junction does not match germline at one end; this may be a read error. The chain links TRBV24-1 to TRBJ1-2, with D possibly being TRBD1 (5 bases). Germline CDR1 and CDR2: KGHDR and SFDVKD. The CDR3 loop spans 11 amino acids. In DNA form, the CDR3 reads TGTGCCATCAGTGACAGCTATGGCTACACCTTC. It translates to CAISDSYGYTF.

In its sample, this clone was seen once. V gene TRBV10-3 combines with J gene TRBJ1-2; 7 nucleotides align to TRBD1. The CDR3 has 13 amino acids. Germline trimming cut 8 bases from V and 8 bases from J; bases unmatched to any gene: 11. Looked up from germline, CDR1 is ENHRY and CDR2 is SYGVKD. The DNA for the CDR3 is TGTGCCATCGGCCTAGACAGGGTGGAAGGCTACACCTTC. Its protein product is CAIGLDRVEGYTF.

DNA of the CDR3: TGTGCCAGCAGCCCGACCAGGGGTTCTATGAACACTGAAGCTTTCTTT. Its translation is CASSPTRGSMNTEAFF. This chain uses TRBV3-1 (or the pseudogene TRBV3-2) with TRBJ1-1, with TRBD1 as a possible D gene (6 bases). Trimming left V 4 bases short and J 0 bases short, with 15 bases between. This CDR3 is built from 16 residues. In germline, CDR1 is LGHDT, CDR2 YNNKEL (reference sequence).

This chain connects TRBV5-4 to TRBJ1-6; the D gene is possibly TRBD1 (5 bases). Germline loops: CDR1 SGHNT, CDR2 YYREEE (reference sequence). V lost 5 bases, J lost 7 bases, and 16 bases lay in between. CDR3 length: 15 amino acids. The CDR3 nucleotides read TGTGCCAGCAGGGCACAGCAGGGTGCGAATTCACCCCTCCACTTT. Translating it yields CASRAQQGANSPLHF.

The gene calls are TRBV5-1 and TRBJ1-1; no firm D call. This CDR3 comprises 13 residues. Germline CDR1 reads SGHRS; CDR2 reads YFSETQ. V was pared by 8 bases and J by 2 bases, with 13 bases between. DNA of the CDR3: TGCGCCAGTAGACGGAGCCTTAACACTGAAGCTTTCTTT. Translated: CASRRSLNTEAFF. Full variable domain (remainder filled in from reference TRBV5-1 and TRBJ1-1): KAGVTQTPRYLIKTRGQQVTLSCSPISGHRSVSWYQQTPGQGLQFLFEYFSETQRNKGNFPGRFSGRQFSNSRSEMNVSTLELGDSALYLCASRRSLNTEAFFGQGTRLTVV.

The chain employs TRBV6-2 or TRBV6-3 and TRBJ2-7; 9 bases map to TRBD2. This CDR3 has 17 amino acids. The trim removed 6 bases at V and 2 bases at J, leaving 14 bases unmatched. Germline V gives CDR1 MNHEY, CDR2 SVGEGT. The CDR3: CASSRTPTSGPPYEQYF. CDR3 nucleotides: TGTGCCAGCAGCCGGACTCCTACTAGCGGGCCCCCCTACGAGCAGTACTTC.

The chain carries TRBV5-5 and TRBJ1-1; D ambiguous. In germline, CDR1 is SGHKS, CDR2 YYEKEE (reference sequence). V shed 5 bases and J shed 4 bases, with 15 bases lying between them. This CDR3 has 14 residues. The CDR3 sequence: CASSLEGDGTEAFF. In DNA form, the CDR3 reads TGTGCCAGCAGTCTTGAGGGCGACGGCACTGAAGCTTTCTTT.

This clone showed up just once. The CDR3 spells CASSWKLAGSAAYNEQFF. CDR3 DNA sequence: TGTGCCAGTAGTTGGAAACTAGCGGGAAGTGCGGCCTACAATGAGCAGTTCTTC. The V and J genes are TRBV19 and TRBJ2-1, with 10 bases aligning to TRBD2. J was trimmed by 2 bases and V by 5 bases; bases with no gene match: 12. This CDR3 spans 18 amino acids. Looked up from germline, CDR1 is LNHDA and CDR2 is SQIVND (reference sequence).

V gene TRBV9 combines with J gene TRBJ1-3, with D maybe TRBD1 (5 bases). The CDR3 has 15 residues. CDR1 is SGDLS, CDR2 YYNGEE, per germline. The V end was cut by 6 bases, the J end by 4 bases, with 17 bases between. The DNA for the CDR3 is TGTGCCAGCACCCCCCAGGGTAATATGGGAAACACCATATATTTT. Translating it yields CASTPQGNMGNTIYF. Full variable domain (outside the CDR3, taken from reference TRBV9 and TRBJ1-3): DSGVTQTPKHLITATGQRVTLRCSPRSGDLSVYWYQQSLDQGLQFLIQYYNGEERAKGNILERFSAQQFPDLHSELNLSSLELGDSALYFCASTPQGNMGNTIYFGEGSWLTVV.

This clone was counted once. The chain recombines TRBV3-1 (or the pseudogene TRBV3-2) with TRBJ1-1, with D perhaps matching TRBD1 (5 bases). Trimming pared 4 bases from V and 4 bases from J, leaving 13 bases between. Germline values: CDR1 LGHDT, CDR2 YNNKEL (reference sequence). CDR3 length: 14 amino acids. The CDR3 region is CASSPKGGATEAFF. In nucleotides, the CDR3 is TGTGCCAGCAGCCCCAAAGGAGGGGCCACTGAAGCTTTCTTT.

This rearrangement joins TRBV23-1 to TRBJ1-2; weak D call: TRBD1 (5 bases). TRBV23-1 is an open reading frame, and its role is uncertain. The CDR3 runs to 14 residues. Trimming stripped 8 bases from V and 3 bases from J, with 16 bases between. CDR3 amino acids: CASPWGEEDYGYTF. For the CDR3, the DNA is TGCGCCAGCCCCTGGGGGGAGGAAGACTATGGCTACACCTTC.

The chain carries TRBV10-3 and TRBJ2-7; 9 nucleotides agree with TRBD1. V was pared by 4 bases and J by 3 bases, with 4 bases of the junction left unmatched. This CDR3 has 14 amino acids. Germline CDR1 and CDR2: ENHRY and SYGVKD. CDR3 in DNA: TGTGCCATCAGTGTGTCGGACAGGGGCTACGAGCAGTACTTC. It specifies CAISVSDRGYEQYF.

This clone was seen a single time. The rearrangement links TRBV7-9 to TRBJ1-1, with 8 bases that match TRBD1. The V gene end was trimmed by 5 bases and the J gene end by 11 bases; junction bases not matched to a gene: 7. The CDR3 length is 12 residues. The germline V gene has CDR1 SEHNR and CDR2 FQNEAQ (reference sequence). CDR3 sequence: CASSGTGPRAFF. The CDR3 region has the DNA TGTGCCAGCAGCGGGACAGGCCCGAGGGCTTTCTTT.

The V and J genes are TRBV15 and TRBJ1-1; no firm D call. This CDR3 is built from 16 residues. V lost 0 bases and J 4 bases, leaving 15 bases between the germline ends. Looked up from germline, CDR1 is LNHNV and CDR2 is YYDKDF (reference sequence). CDR3 sequence reads: CATSREYPRRGTEAFF. CDR3 DNA sequence: TGTGCCACCAGCAGAGAGTATCCCCGCCGGGGCACTGAAGCTTTCTTT.

The chain is built from TRBV25-1 and TRBJ2-3; D not resolved. Trimming left V 3 bases short and J 2 bases short, with 9 bases between. This CDR3 is built from 14 residues. Germline values: CDR1 MGHDK, CDR2 SYGVNS. This chain's CDR3 is CASSDRTHTDTQYF. CDR3 nucleotide sequence: TGTGCCAGCAGTGACCGGACCCACACAGATACGCAGTATTTT.

V usage is TRBV4-3 and J usage is TRBJ2-7, with 7 bases that match TRBD1. The CDR3 totals 14 residues. V lost 3 bases and J lost 0; bases outside the gene matches: 2. CDR1 is LGHNA and CDR2 is YSLEER in the germline V gene. The CDR3 DNA reads as TGCGCCAGCAGCCAGGGACAGAGCTCCTACGAGCAGTACTTC. Residues: CASSQGQSSYEQYF.

The chain recombines TRBV7-2 with TRBJ1-4, with D unresolved. Trimming removed 5 bases from V and 7 bases from J, with 8 bases in between. CDR1 and CDR2 (germline): SGHTA, FQGNSA. The CDR3 loop spans 12 amino acids. CDR3 sequence reads: CASSPRSEKLFF. The CDR3 region has the DNA TGTGCCAGCAGCCCCCGCAGTGAAAAACTGTTTTTT.

A note on this clone: Other nucleotide sequences in the sample specify the same CDR3. The chain recombines TRBV7-9 with TRBJ2-7; D is ambiguous. V dropped 4 bases and J dropped 1 base, with 5 bases sitting between them. Germline CDR1 reads SEHNR; CDR2 reads FQNEAQ (reference sequence). The CDR3 loop spans 12 amino acids. The DNA of the CDR3 is TGTGCCAGCAGCTCCCCATCCTACGAGCAGTACTTC. Its translation: CASSSPSYEQYF.

This chain uses TRBV9 with TRBJ1-1, with 7 bases lining up with TRBD1. Germline CDR1 and CDR2: SGDLS and YYNGEE. V was clipped by 3 bases and J by 4 bases; unmatched bases: 6. The CDR3 spans 14 residues. DNA of the CDR3: TGTGCCAGCAGCGAGACAGGGACCAGCACTGAAGCTTTCTTT. It translates to CASSETGTSTEAFF.

The rearrangement links TRBV18 to TRBJ1-3; D remains unclear. Trimming pared 2 bases from V and 3 bases from J, leaving 11 bases between. The CDR3 contains 15 residues. CDR1 is KGHSH, CDR2 LQKENI, per germline. DNA for the CDR3: TGTGCCAGCTCACCAGAGGCAGTAAGTGGAAACACCATATATTTT. Translation: CASSPEAVSGNTIYF.

The V call is TRBV7-2, the J call TRBJ2-3, with 7 bases matching TRBD2. The CDR3 length is 14 residues. Germline values: CDR1 SGHTA, CDR2 FQGNSA. Losses at the gene ends were 2 bases for V and 3 bases for J; bases not matched to a gene: 2. In DNA form, the CDR3 reads TGTGCCAGCAGCTTAAGTAGCGGGACAGATACGCAGTATTTT. Translating it yields CASSLSSGTDTQYF.

In this sample, this clone turned up once. CDR3 DNA sequence: TGTGCCAGCAGTGAGCAATTTGGCGCGGCAGAACAAGAGACCCAGTACTTC. Its translation: CASSEQFGAAEQETQYF. The chain has TRBV25-1 and TRBJ2-5; D is undetermined. Germline V gene lookup returns CDR1 MGHDK and CDR2 SYGVNS. The CDR3 extends over 17 amino acids. The V and J ends lost 3 bases and 2 bases respectively, with 19 bases between them.

This clone was found a few times. The V call is TRBV6-4, the J call TRBJ2-1; either TRBD1 or TRBD2 may fit D (6 bases each). The V and J ends lost 3 bases and 1 base respectively, with 10 bases between them. The CDR3 is 15 amino acids. The germline gives CDR1 MRHNA, CDR2 SNTAGT. The CDR3 DNA is TGTGCCAGCAGTGAGGTAGGGGGGTCCTACAATGAGCAGTTCTTC. It yields the protein CASSEVGGSYNEQFF.